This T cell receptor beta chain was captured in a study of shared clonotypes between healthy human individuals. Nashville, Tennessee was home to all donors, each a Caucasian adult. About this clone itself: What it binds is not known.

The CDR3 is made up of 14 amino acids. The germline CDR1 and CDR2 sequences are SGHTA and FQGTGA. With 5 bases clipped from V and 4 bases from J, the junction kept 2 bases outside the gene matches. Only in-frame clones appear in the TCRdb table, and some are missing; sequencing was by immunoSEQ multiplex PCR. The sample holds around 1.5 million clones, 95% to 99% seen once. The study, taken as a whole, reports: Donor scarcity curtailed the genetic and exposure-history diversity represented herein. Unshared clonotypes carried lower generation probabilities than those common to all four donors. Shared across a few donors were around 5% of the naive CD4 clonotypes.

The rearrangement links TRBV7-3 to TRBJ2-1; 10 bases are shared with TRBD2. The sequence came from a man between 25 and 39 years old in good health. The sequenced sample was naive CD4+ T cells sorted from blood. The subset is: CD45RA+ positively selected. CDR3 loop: CASSLAGAYNEQFF. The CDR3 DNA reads TGTGCCAGCAGCCTAGCGGGAGCGTACAATGAGCAGTTCTTC.